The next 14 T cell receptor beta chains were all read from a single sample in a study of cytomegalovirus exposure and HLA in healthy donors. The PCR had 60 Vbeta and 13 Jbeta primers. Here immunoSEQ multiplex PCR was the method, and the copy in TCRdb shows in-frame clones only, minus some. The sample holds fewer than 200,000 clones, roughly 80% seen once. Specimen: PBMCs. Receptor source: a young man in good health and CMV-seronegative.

Here the CDR3 reads CASSQDFQRETYEQYF. DNA for the CDR3: TGTGCCAGCAGCCAAGATTTCCAGCGGGAGACCTACGAGCAGTACTTC. The V and J genes are TRBV4-2 and TRBJ2-7; 8 positions agree with TRBD2. V shed 0 bases and J 2 bases; nucleotides not matched to a gene: 6. Germline CDR1 and CDR2: LGHNA and YNFKEQ. This CDR3 spans 16 amino acids.

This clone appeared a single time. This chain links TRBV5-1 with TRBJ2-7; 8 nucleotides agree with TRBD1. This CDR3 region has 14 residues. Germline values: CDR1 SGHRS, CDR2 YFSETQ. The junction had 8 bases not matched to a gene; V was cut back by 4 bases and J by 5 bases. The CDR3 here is CASSGSGGTHEQYF. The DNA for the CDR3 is TGCGCCAGCAGCGGGTCAGGGGGCACCCACGAGCAGTACTTC.

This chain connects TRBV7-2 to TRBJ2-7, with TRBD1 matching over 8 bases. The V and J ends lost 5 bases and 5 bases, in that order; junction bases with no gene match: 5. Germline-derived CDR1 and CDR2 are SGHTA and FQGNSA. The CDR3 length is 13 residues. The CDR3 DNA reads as TGTGCCAGCAGCGCGGACAGGGTCAACGAGCAGTACTTC. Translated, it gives CASSADRVNEQYF.

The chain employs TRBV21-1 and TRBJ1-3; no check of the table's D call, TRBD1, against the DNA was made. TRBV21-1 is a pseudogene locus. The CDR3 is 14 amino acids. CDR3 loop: CASSKGAFGNTIYF. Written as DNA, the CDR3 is TGTGCCAGCAGCAAGGGGGCGTTCGGAAACACCATATATTTT.

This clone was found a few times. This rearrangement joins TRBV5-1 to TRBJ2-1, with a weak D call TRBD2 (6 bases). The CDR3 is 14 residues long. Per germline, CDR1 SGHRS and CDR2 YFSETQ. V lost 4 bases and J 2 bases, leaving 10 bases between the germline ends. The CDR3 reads CASSRTSPYNEQFF. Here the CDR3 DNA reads TGCGCCAGCAGCCGCACTAGCCCCTACAATGAGCAGTTCTTC.

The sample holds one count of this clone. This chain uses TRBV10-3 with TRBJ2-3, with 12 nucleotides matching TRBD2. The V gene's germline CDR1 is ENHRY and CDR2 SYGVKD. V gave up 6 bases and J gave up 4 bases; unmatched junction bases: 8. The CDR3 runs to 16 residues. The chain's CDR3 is CAISPTSGRSSDTQYF. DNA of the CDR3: TGTGCCATCAGCCCGACTAGCGGGAGATCGTCAGATACGCAGTATTTT.

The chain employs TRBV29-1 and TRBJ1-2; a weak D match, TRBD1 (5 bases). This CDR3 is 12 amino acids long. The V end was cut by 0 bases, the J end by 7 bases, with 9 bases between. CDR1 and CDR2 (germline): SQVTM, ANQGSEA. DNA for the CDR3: TGCAGCGTTGAAGAGGGGGGACTTGGCTACACCTTC. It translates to CSVEEGGLGYTF.

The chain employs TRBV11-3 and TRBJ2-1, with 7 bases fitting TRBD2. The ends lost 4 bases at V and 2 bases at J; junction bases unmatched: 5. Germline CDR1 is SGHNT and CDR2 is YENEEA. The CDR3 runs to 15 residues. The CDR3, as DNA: TGTGCCAGCAGCTCCAGAAGCGGGACCTACAATGAGCAGTTCTTC. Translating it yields CASSSRSGTYNEQFF.

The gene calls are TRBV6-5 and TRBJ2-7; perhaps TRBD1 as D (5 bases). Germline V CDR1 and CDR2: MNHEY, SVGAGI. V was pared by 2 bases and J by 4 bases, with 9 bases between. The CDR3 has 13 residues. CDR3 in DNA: TGTGCCAGCAGTTACCTGGACAATTACGAGCAGTACTTC. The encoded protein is CASSYLDNYEQYF.

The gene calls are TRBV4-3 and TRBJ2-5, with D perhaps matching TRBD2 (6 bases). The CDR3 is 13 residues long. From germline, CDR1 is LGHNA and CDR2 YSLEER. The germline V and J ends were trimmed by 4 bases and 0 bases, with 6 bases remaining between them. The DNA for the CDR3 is TGCGCCAGCAGCCGGGACTACCAAGAGACCCAGTACTTC. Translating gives CASSRDYQETQYF.

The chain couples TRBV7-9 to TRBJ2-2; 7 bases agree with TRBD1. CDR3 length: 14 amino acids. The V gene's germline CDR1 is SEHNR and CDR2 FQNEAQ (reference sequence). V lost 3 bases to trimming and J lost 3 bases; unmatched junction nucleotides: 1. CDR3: CASSFRGYTGELFF. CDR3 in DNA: TGTGCCAGCAGCTTCAGGGGGTACACCGGGGAGCTGTTTTTT.

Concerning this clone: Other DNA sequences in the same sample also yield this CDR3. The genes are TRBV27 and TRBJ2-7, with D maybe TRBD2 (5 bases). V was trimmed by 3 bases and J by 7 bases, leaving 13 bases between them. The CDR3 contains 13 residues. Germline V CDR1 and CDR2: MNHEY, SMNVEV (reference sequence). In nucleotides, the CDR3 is TGTGCCAGCAGTTTGGGGTCTCGGGGTGAGCAGTACTTC. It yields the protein CASSLGSRGEQYF.

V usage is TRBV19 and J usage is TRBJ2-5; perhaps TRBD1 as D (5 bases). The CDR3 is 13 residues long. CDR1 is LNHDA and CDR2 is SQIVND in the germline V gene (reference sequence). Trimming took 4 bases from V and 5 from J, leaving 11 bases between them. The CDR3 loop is CASSTTETETQYF. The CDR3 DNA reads TGTGCCAGTAGTACGACAGAAACCGAGACCCAGTACTTC. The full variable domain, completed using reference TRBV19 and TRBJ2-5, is DGGITQSPKYLFRKEGQNVTLSCEQNLNHDAMYWYRQDPGQGLRLIYYSQIVNDFQKGDIAEGYSVSREKKESFPLTVTSAQKNPTAFYLCASSTTETETQYFGPGTRLLVL.

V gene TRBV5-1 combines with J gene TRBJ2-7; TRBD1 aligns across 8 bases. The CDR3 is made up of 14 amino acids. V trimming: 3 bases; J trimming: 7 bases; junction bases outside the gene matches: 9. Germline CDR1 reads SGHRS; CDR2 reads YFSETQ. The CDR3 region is CASSYGQGPQEQYF. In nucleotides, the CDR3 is TGCGCCAGCAGCTATGGACAGGGACCGCAGGAGCAGTACTTC.